These 20 T cell receptor beta chains were all obtained from the same sample, sequenced in a study of T cell repertoires in cytomegalovirus infection. These receptors have no known antigen. TCRdb independently ran MiXCR on the reads; one entry per CDR3 protein. The data contain 35,000 to 55,000 distinct CDR3 sequences, about 19% of them singletons. The specimen comprised CD8+ T cells from cultured PBMCs, sampled from culture after CMV antigen stimulation. The receptors here all came from a human donor in good health (CMV status not recorded). Some clones in this sample may be carry-over from other donors' samples.

This clonotype was picked up a small number of times. The chain has TRBV19 and TRBJ1-1; D unclear. The CDR3 has 13 residues. The ends were cut back, 2 bases at V and 1 base at J, with 5 bases in the middle. Germline loops: CDR1 LNHDA, CDR2 SQIVND (reference sequence). CDR3 loop: CASSILTNTEAFF. In DNA form, the CDR3 reads TGTGCCAGTAGTATACTGACGAACACTGAAGCTTTCTTT.

The chain employs TRBV19 and TRBJ2-1, with 10 bases that match TRBD2. The junction had 6 bases not matched to a gene; V was cut back by 3 bases and J by 4 bases. The CDR3 has 16 amino acids. CDR1 is LNHDA, CDR2 SQIVND, per germline (reference sequence). CDR3 region: CASSMSSGGLYNEQFF. The DNA of the CDR3 is TGTGCCAGTAGTATGTCTAGCGGGGGTCTTTACAATGAGCAGTTCTTC.

The sample holds many counts of this clonotype. The chain employs TRBV29-1 and TRBJ1-2; 7 nucleotides align to TRBD1. Germline CDR1 and CDR2: SQVTM and ANQGSEA. Losses at the gene ends were 5 bases for V and 8 bases for J; bases not matched to a gene: 11. The CDR3 totals 13 residues. DNA of the CDR3: TGCAGCGTTCCACGGCAGGGGGTACAGGGCTACACCTTC. Protein product: CSVPRQGVQGYTF.

The sample holds many counts of this clonotype. This chain links TRBV7-8 with TRBJ2-2; 7 bases line up with TRBD2. This CDR3 comprises 16 residues. After removal of 5 bases from V and 6 bases from J, the junction contained 12 bases not matched to a gene. From germline, CDR1 is SGHVS and CDR2 FQNEAQ. The CDR3 DNA sequence: TGTGCCAGCAGCGCGGAGGCGGGGGTCGGGGCCGGGGAGCTGTTTTTT. It yields the protein CASSAEAGVGAGELFF.

A word on this clonotype: As the CDR3 is not closed by the conserved phenylalanine or tryptophan, this likely results from a read error. The chain couples TRBV7-6 to TRBJ2-7; D gene uncertain. Trimming left V 3 bases short and J 0 bases short, with 12 bases between. Germline CDR1 and CDR2: SGHVS and FNYEAQ. CDR3 length: 15 residues. The CDR3 here is CASSFGPPSSYEQYL. DNA of the CDR3: TGTGCCAGCAGCTTCGGTCCGCCGAGCTCCTACGAGCAGTACCTC.

V is TRBV2 and J is TRBJ2-7; TRBD1 might be the D (6 bases). The germline V gene has CDR1 SNHLY and CDR2 FYNNEI. The V gene lost 5 bases and the J gene lost 0 bases, with 20 bases spanning the gap. This CDR3 is 17 amino acids long. This chain's CDR3 is CASSPQALDRISYEQYF. The CDR3, as DNA: TGTGCCAGCAGTCCTCAAGCACTCGACAGGATCTCCTACGAGCAGTACTTC.

Ten or more counts support this clonotype. The J gene is TRBJ1-5, the V gene TRBV7-6; 8 bases line up with TRBD1. The length of the CDR3 is 16 residues. The germline CDR1 and CDR2 sequences are SGHVS and FNYEAQ. J gave up 4 bases and V 1 base, and 6 bases lay outside the gene matches. The chain's CDR3 is CASSLGGDRRNQPQHF. Here the CDR3 DNA reads TGTGCCAGCAGCTTAGGGGGGGACAGGAGAAATCAGCCCCAGCATTTT.

This clonotype was seen repeatedly, ten times or more. V usage is TRBV10-2 and J usage is TRBJ1-5; D ambiguous. Germline V CDR1 and CDR2: WSHSY, SAAADI. The CDR3 consists of 15 residues. V was clipped by 4 bases and J by 0 bases, with 10 bases between them. CDR3 in amino acids: CASSGADFSNQPQHF. The CDR3 bases are TGCGCCAGCAGTGGGGCCGACTTTAGCAATCAGCCCCAGCATTTT.

This clonotype appeared many times. The CDR3 loop is CASSLALVVIYNEQFF. The CDR3 DNA reads TGTGCCAGCAGCTTAGCTCTGGTTGTCATTTACAATGAGCAGTTCTTC. The chain links TRBV7-2 to TRBJ2-1, with unresolved D. Trimming removed 0 bases from V and 4 bases from J, with 13 bases in between. This CDR3 is built from 16 residues. From germline, CDR1 is SGHTA and CDR2 FQGNSA. Together with reference TRBV7-2 and TRBJ2-1, the CDR3 gives the full variable domain: GAGVSQSPSNKVTEKGKDVELRCDPISGHTALYWYRQSLGQGLEFLIYFQGNSAPDKSGLPSDRFSAERTGGSVSTLTIQRTQQEDSAVYLCASSLALVVIYNEQFFGPGTRLTVL.

Many counts were recorded for this clonotype. The V and J genes are TRBV24-1 and TRBJ2-5, with D possibly being TRBD2 (6 bases). The germline V gene has CDR1 KGHDR and CDR2 SFDVKD. V lost 1 base and J 3 bases, leaving 8 bases between the germline ends. The CDR3 length is 14 residues. The CDR3 region is CATSDFGGEETQYF. The CDR3 DNA reads as TGTGCCACCAGTGATTTCGGGGGAGAAGAGACCCAGTACTTC.

The chain uses TRBV20-1 and TRBJ2-5, with 10 bases aligning to TRBD2. Germline CDR1 DFQATT, CDR2 SNEGSKA (reference sequence). V dropped 3 bases and J dropped 5; count of bases not matched to a gene: 3. The CDR3 covers 13 residues. This chain's CDR3 is CSARGLAMETQYF. The DNA of the CDR3 is TGCAGTGCTAGGGGACTAGCGATGGAGACCCAGTACTTC.

The chain recombines TRBV5-1 with TRBJ2-1, with 7 bases matching TRBD2. The V gene's germline CDR1 is SGHRS and CDR2 YFSETQ. CDR3 size: 14 residues. V was clipped by 5 bases and J by 8 bases; unmatched bases: 10. The CDR3: CASRGTGGSDEQFF. In nucleotides, the CDR3 is TGCGCCAGCAGAGGGACCGGCGGGAGTGATGAGCAGTTCTTC.

In this sample, this clonotype turned up many times. The CDR3 DNA sequence: TGTGCCAGCACCCACCCCGGAGGAGACTCCTACGAGCAGTACTTC. Translation: CASTHPGGDSYEQYF. J is TRBJ2-7 and V is TRBV11-2; a possible D gene is TRBD2 (5 bases). The CDR3 is made up of 15 amino acids. CDR1 is SGHAT and CDR2 is FQNNGV in the germline V gene. V was shortened by 7 bases and J by 0 bases, with 16 bases between the two germline ends.

The table lists this clonotype with many counts. The chain recombines TRBV7-2 with TRBJ2-5; 10 bases line up with TRBD2. This CDR3 region has 18 residues. The V and J ends lost 3 bases and 2 bases, in that order; junction bases with no gene match: 12. CDR1 is SGHTA and CDR2 is FQGNSA in the germline V gene. Written as DNA, the CDR3 is TGTGCCAGCAGCTTTGTGTCTAGCGGGAGACCTCGTCAAGAGACCCAGTACTTC. It specifies CASSFVSSGRPRQETQYF.

The chain carries TRBV14 and TRBJ2-7, with D possibly matching TRBD2 (5 bases). The CDR3 extends over 13 amino acids. Germline V gene data show CDR1 as SGHDN and CDR2 as FVKESK. Trimming stripped 1 base from V and 7 bases from J, with 11 bases between. This chain's CDR3 is CASSQVPGVEQYF. The CDR3 nucleotides are TGTGCCAGCAGCCAAGTCCCCGGGGTTGAGCAGTACTTC. Variable domain in full (rest from reference TRBV14 and TRBJ2-7): EAGVTQFPSHSVIEKGQTVTLRCDPISGHDNLYWYRRVMGKEIKFLLHFVKESKQDESGMPNNRFLAERTGGTYSTLKVQPAELEDSGVYFCASSQVPGVEQYFGPGTRLTVT.

The chain recombines TRBV5-4 with TRBJ2-7; D is possibly TRBD1 (5 bases). From germline, CDR1 is SGHNT and CDR2 YYREEE (reference sequence). With 3 bases removed from V and 0 bases from J, the gap between germline ends came to 10 bases. CDR3 length equals 14 residues. DNA of the CDR3: TGTGCCAGCAGCTCGTCAGACAGCTCCTACGAGCAGTACTTC. Translating gives CASSSSDSSYEQYF.

This clonotype ranks as large (0.1 to 1%). The J gene is TRBJ2-7, the V gene TRBV7-2; D is perhaps TRBD2 (5 bases). This CDR3 contains 12 residues. V dropped 5 bases and J dropped 2 bases, with 7 bases sitting between them. CDR1 is SGHTA and CDR2 is FQGNSA in the germline V gene. The CDR3 coding sequence is TGTGCCAGCAGCCAGGAGGCCTACGAGCAGTACTTC. This translates into CASSQEAYEQYF.

This clonotype was picked up many times. The chain employs TRBV12-3 or TRBV12-4 and TRBJ1-1; D remains unclear. The CDR3 extends over 13 amino acids. V was shortened by 2 bases and J by 0 bases, with 4 bases between the two germline ends. The CDR3 region is CASSLFMNTEAFF. In DNA, the CDR3 is TGTGCCAGCAGTTTATTTATGAACACTGAAGCTTTCTTT.

This clonotype was found many times. The rearrangement uses TRBV12-3 or TRBV12-4 and TRBJ1-2, with D tentatively TRBD1 (6 bases). The CDR3 covers 12 residues. Trimming cost V 5 bases and J 9 bases, with 13 bases left between them. The CDR3 nucleotides are TGTGCCAGCAGTCCCGGGACACGAAGCTACACCTTC. Amino acids: CASSPGTRSYTF.

This clonotype was observed many times. The chain joins TRBV5-6 to TRBJ2-4; tentative D call: TRBD1 (5 bases). Germline lookup yields CDR1 SGHDT and CDR2 YYEEEE. The CDR3 runs to 16 residues. V lost 0 bases to trimming and J lost 3 bases, with 13 bases between them. The CDR3 coding sequence is TGTGCCAGCAGCTTGGAACAGGTGGGGCACAAAAACATTCAGTACTTC. It is translated as CASSLEQVGHKNIQYF.